The clone carrying this T cell receptor beta chain showed up many times. Its antigen is not known. This sample was included in a study of regulatory T cells in long-lasting Graves disease. Overall study: For a period under 3 months, newly diagnosed Graves' patients had taken antithyroid drugs.

General study findings and limits: Persistent Graves' patients showed a TCR diversity that was lower than that of newly diagnosed ones. TRBV28, TRBJ1-2 and TRBJ2-5 were segments that persistent disease favored.

Time point here: newly diagnosed GD, antithyroid drugs for less than 3 months. RNA extracted from PBMCs served as the sequencing template. According to the study, TCR beta libraries were built with iRepertoire HTBI primers and CDR3-region Arm-PCR. MiXCR, applied by TCRdb to the multiplex PCR reads, yields one record per CDR3 protein. The sample records over 300,000 distinct CDR3 sequences, 15% to 19% being singletons. V was trimmed by 0 bases and J by 8 bases, leaving 17 bases between them. Germline V gene lookup returns CDR1 DFQATT and CDR2 SNEGSKA (reference sequence). CDR3 size: 15 residues. The sample in question was peripheral blood mononuclear cells (PBMCs), obtained at new diagnosis, from a patient treated with antithyroid drugs. The chain couples TRBV20-1 to TRBJ2-1, with D tentatively TRBD2 (6 bases). This clonotype was obtained from a female donor with Graves disease. The CDR3 bases are TGCAGTGCTAGAGAGTGGGACTCTCTTCAGGATGAGCAGTTCTTC. Protein: CSAREWDSLQDEQFF.